The rows below give T cell receptor beta chains drawn from one sample of a study of OX40 agonist ivuxolimab in advanced cancers. The repertoire was sequenced with immunoSEQ multiplex PCR; TCRdb's copy has only in-frame clones and lacks some. The sample carries 30,000 to 45,000 clones, around two thirds recorded once. The sample here was CD4+ or CD8+ T cells sorted from blood, taken in a trial of the OX40 agonist ivuxolimab. Source of these receptors: an adult with an advanced solid tumor such as melanoma, head and neck, liver or kidney cancer. The CDR3 runs from the conserved cysteine through the conserved F or W. Fields, in order: V gene, clone size, D gene, J gene, CDR3 DNA, CDR3 protein. The D gene is left open where the match is weak. Clone size is stated in some rows and not others, as once, few, many or a class when expanded.

TRBV4-1	NA	TRBD1	TRBJ1-5	TGCGCCAGCAGCCAAGAGCCCTCCGGGACAGGCGTTAATCAGCCCCAGCATTTT	CASSQEPSGTGVNQPQHF
TRBV25-1	NA	NA	TRBJ2-7	TGTGCCAGCAGCAGGTCAGGGAGCTCCTACGAGCAGTACTTC	CASSRSGSSYEQYF
TRBV9	NA	NA	TRBJ2-5	TGTGCCAGCAGCGCCGAAGAGACCCAGTACTTC	CASSAEETQYF
TRBV6-5	NA	TRBD1	TRBJ1-1	TGTGCCAGCAGTGCGACAGGGGCCACTGAAGCTTTCTTT	CASSATGATEAFF
TRBV7-2	NA	NA	TRBJ1-2	TGTGCCAGCAGCTTGAACCTTAACTATGGCTACACCTTC	CASSLNLNYGYTF
TRBV5-4	NA	TRBD1	TRBJ2-1	TGTGCCAGCAGCTTAAAAGGGGGCCGAAGCTCCTACAATGAGCAGTTCTTC	CASSLKGGRSSYNEQFF
TRBV10-2	NA	NA	TRBJ2-5	TGCGCCAGCAGTGAGGGGCAGTCCTTCCAAGAGACCCAGTACTTC	CASSEGQSFQETQYF
TRBV6-5	NA	TRBD1	TRBJ1-1	TGTGCCAGCAGTTACTCAGGAGGGGGCGCAGGAACTGAAGCTTTCTTT	CASSYSGGGAGTEAFF
TRBV7-2	NA	NA	TRBJ1-6	TGTGCCAGCAGCTTAGGCCCCGGAGGGAGGAATTCACCCCTCCACTTT	CASSLGPGGRNSPLHF
TRBV9	once	NA	TRBJ1-1	TGTGCCAGCAGCATCCAGGGGAACGGGAACACTGAAGCTTTCTTT	CASSIQGNGNTEAFF
TRBV5-1	NA	NA	TRBJ2-2	TGCGCCAGCAGCTTGGATAGGGAGGGGGAGCTGTTTTTT	CASSLDREGELFF
TRBV2	NA	TRBD2	TRBJ2-3	TGTGCCAGCAGTGTTAGCGGGGGGGCCGATACGCAGTATTTT	CASSVSGGADTQYF
TRBV11-2	NA	NA	TRBJ2-7	TGTGCCAGCAGCAGGGCCTCAACCTACGAGCAGTACTTC	CASSRASTYEQYF
TRBV7-2	NA	NA	TRBJ2-1	TGTGCCAGCAGCTTAGAACGAAATGAGCAGTTCTTC	CASSLERNEQFF
TRBV7-8	few	TRBD1	TRBJ1-2	TGTGCCAGCAGCAGGCGGGACAGCTATTACAAGGGCTACACCTTC	CASSRRDSYYKGYTF
TRBV5-1	NA	TRBD1	TRBJ1-1	TGCGCCAGCAGCTTATTTGGTACAGGGGGCATCACTGAAGCTTTCTTT	CASSLFGTGGITEAFF
TRBV5-1	NA	TRBD1	TRBJ2-7	TGCGCCAGCAGCTTGAGGGGACAGGGGGTCGTCTACGAGCAGTACTTC	CASSLRGQGVVYEQYF
TRBV27	NA	NA	TRBJ1-2	TGTGCCAGCAGTGACAGGCCCGGCTACTATGGCTACACCTTC	CASSDRPGYYGYTF